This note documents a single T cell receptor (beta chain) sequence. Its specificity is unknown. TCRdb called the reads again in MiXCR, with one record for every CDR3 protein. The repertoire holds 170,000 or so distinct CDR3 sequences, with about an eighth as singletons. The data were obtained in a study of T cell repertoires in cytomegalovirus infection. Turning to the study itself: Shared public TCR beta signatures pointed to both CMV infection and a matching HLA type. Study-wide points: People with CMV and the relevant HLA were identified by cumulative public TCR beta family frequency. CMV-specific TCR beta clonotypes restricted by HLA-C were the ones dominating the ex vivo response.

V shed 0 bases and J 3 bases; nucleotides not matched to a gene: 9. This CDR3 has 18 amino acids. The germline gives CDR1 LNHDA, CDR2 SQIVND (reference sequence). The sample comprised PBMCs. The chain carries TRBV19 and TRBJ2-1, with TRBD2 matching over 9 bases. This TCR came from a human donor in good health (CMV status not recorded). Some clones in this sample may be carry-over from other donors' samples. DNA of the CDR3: TGTGCCAGTAGTATAGAGAGGGTAGCGGGAGTTGGCTACAATGAGCAGTTCTTC. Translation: CASSIERVAGVGYNEQFF.